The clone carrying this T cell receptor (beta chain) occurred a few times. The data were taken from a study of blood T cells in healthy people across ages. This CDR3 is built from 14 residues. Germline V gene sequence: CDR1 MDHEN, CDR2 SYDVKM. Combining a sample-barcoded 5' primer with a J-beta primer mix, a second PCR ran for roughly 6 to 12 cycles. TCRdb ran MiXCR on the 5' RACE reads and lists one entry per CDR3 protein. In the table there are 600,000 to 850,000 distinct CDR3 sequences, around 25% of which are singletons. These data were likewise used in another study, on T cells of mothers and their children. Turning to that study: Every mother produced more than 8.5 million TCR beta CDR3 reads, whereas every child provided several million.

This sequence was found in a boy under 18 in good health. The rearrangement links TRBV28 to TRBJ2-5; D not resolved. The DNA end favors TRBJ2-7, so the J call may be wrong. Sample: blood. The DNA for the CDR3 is TGTGCCAGCAGTTCCCCTGAAGAGATCTACGAGCAGTACTTC. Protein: CASSSPEEIYEQYF.